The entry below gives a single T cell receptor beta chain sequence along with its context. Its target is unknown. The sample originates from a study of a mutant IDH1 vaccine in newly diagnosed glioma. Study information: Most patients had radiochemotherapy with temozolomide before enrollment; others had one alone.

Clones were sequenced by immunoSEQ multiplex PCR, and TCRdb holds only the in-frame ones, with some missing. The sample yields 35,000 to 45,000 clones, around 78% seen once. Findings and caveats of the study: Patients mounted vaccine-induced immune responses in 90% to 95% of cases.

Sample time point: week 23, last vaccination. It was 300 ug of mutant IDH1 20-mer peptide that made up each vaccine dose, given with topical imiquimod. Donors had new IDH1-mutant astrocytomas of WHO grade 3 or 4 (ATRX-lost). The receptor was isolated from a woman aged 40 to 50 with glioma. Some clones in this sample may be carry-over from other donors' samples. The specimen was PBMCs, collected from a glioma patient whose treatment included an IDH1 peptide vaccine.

The CDR3 DNA reads as TGTGCCAGCAGCCCACCCCAGCGGAAGGGGTACGAGCAGTACTTC. The encoded protein is CASSPPQRKGYEQYF. V usage is TRBV4-2 and J usage is TRBJ2-7; the D gene could be TRBD1 or TRBD2 (5 bases each). Germline V gene lookup returns CDR1 LGHNA and CDR2 YNFKEQ. Trimming stripped 4 bases from V and 4 bases from J, with 17 bases between. CDR3 length: 15 amino acids.